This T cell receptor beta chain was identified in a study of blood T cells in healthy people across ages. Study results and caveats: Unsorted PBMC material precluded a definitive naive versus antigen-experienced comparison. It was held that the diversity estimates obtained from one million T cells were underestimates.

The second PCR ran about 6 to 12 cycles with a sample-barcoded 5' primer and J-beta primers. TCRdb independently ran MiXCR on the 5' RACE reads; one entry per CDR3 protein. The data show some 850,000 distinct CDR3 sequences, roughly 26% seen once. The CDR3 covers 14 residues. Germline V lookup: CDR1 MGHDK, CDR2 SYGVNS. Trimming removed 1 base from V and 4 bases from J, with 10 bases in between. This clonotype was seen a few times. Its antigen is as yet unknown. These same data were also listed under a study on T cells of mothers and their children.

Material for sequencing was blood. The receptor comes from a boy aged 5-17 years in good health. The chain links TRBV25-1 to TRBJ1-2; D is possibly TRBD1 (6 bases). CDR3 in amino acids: CASSEWRGAYGYTF. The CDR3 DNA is TGTGCCAGCAGTGAATGGAGGGGGGCCTATGGCTACACCTTC.